Each of the 16 T cell receptor beta chains below was sequenced from the same sample in a study of T-cell reconstitution after alpha-beta-depleted transplantation in children. Unique molecular identifiers were used to barcode this TCRbeta library. In TCRdb, the PCR reads were re-called with MiXCR into one record per CDR3 protein. The sample consists of around 380,000 distinct CDR3 sequences, approximately 11% of them appearing once. Sequencing used PBMCs from the stem cell graft donor, obtained from the stem cell graft. The receptors come from a human donor who donated a stem cell graft to a child with acute myeloid leukemia.

The chain recombines TRBV5-4 with TRBJ2-5; 9 nucleotides agree with TRBD2. After removal of 3 bases from V and 1 base from J, the junction contained 4 bases not matched to a gene. Germline-derived CDR1 and CDR2 are SGHNT and YYREEE (reference sequence). The CDR3 contains 15 residues. In DNA, the CDR3 is TGTGCCAGCAGCTATGGCGGGAGGGTCCAAGAGACCCAGTACTTC. Residues: CASSYGGRVQETQYF.

The rearrangement links TRBV7-8 to TRBJ2-5, with a possible D match to TRBD1 (6 bases). V was shortened by 1 base and J by 3 bases, with 9 bases between the two germline ends. Per the germline V gene, CDR1 is SGHVS and CDR2 is FQNEAQ. This CDR3 has 14 amino acids. This chain's CDR3 is CASSLETGKETQYF. The CDR3 DNA follows: TGTGCCAGCAGCTTAGAAACAGGGAAAGAGACCCAGTACTTC.

V gene TRBV27 combines with J gene TRBJ2-3; TRBD1 agrees at 9 bases. CDR1 is MNHEY, CDR2 SMNVEV, per germline (reference sequence). After removal of 3 bases from V and 1 base from J, the junction contained 8 bases not matched to a gene. The CDR3 has 17 amino acids. DNA of the CDR3: TGTGCCAGCAGTTTCCAGGGGACAGGGTATGGCACAGATACGCAGTATTTT. Translated, it gives CASSFQGTGYGTDTQYF.

V is TRBV4-1 and J is TRBJ1-5; TRBD1 matches 7 bases. The CDR3 runs to 14 residues. Losses at the gene ends were 0 bases for V and 5 bases for J; bases not matched to a gene: 1. The V gene's germline CDR1 is MGHRA and CDR2 YSYEKL. CDR3 nucleotides: TGCGCCAGCAGCCAAGACAGGGGGGATCAGCCCCAGCATTTT. Residues: CASSQDRGDQPQHF.

This clonotype was seen ten or more times. The J gene is TRBJ2-2, the V gene TRBV7-3, with D possibly matching TRBD1 (6 bases). Germline CDR1 and CDR2: SGHTA and FQGTGA. The V and J ends lost 5 bases and 4 bases respectively, with 20 bases between them. This CDR3 comprises 17 residues. CDR3 sequence reads: CASSRTLTGYSTGELFF. CDR3 coding DNA: TGTGCCAGCAGCCGAACCCTCACAGGGTATTCCACCGGGGAGCTGTTTTTT.

This sequence joins TRBV7-4 and TRBJ1-4; D is perhaps TRBD1 (5 bases). This CDR3 comprises 19 residues. Germline V gene sequence: CDR1 SGHVT, CDR2 SQSDAQ. V lost 10 bases and J 2 bases, leaving 29 bases between the germline ends. This CDR3 is CATICHRTPEGSTNEKLFF. The CDR3 DNA sequence: TGTGCCACCATTTGTCATAGGACACCTGAGGGTTCGACTAATGAAAAACTGTTTTTT. Using reference TRBV7-4 and TRBJ1-4 for the parts outside the CDR3, the full variable domain is GAGVSQSPRYKVAKRGRDVALRCDSISGHVTLYWYRQTLGQGSEVLTYSQSDAQRDKSGRPSGRFSAERPERSVSTLKIQRTEQGDSAVYLCATICHRTPEGSTNEKLFFGSGTQLSVL.

This clonotype showed up many times. V usage is TRBV12-3 or TRBV12-4 and J usage is TRBJ2-5; tentatively, D is TRBD1 (6 bases). This CDR3 is built from 14 residues. V was shortened by 1 base and J by 1 base, with 7 bases between the two germline ends. In DNA form, the CDR3 reads TGTGCCAGCAGTTTAGGACAGGTCCAAGAGACCCAGTACTTC. Translating gives CASSLGQVQETQYF.

This clonotype was seen many times. This chain connects TRBV18 to TRBJ2-1; D is perhaps TRBD1 (5 bases). In germline, CDR1 is KGHSH, CDR2 LQKENI. V shed 0 bases and J shed 10 bases, with 16 bases lying between them. This CDR3 comprises 15 residues. As DNA, the CDR3 is TGTGCCAGCTCACCACCGGCAAGGGGCTCGAGAGAGCAGTTCTTC. Its translation: CASSPPARGSREQFF.

V usage is TRBV25-1 and J usage is TRBJ1-6; D is unclear. V lost 6 bases, J lost 4 bases, and 13 bases lay in between. The CDR3 consists of 15 residues. Germline V gives CDR1 MGHDK, CDR2 SYGVNS. CDR3 sequence reads: CASSEATGYNSPLHF. DNA of the CDR3: TGTGCCAGCAGCGAGGCAACCGGATATAATTCACCCCTCCACTTT.

This clonotype was observed at least ten times. The chain combines TRBV12-3 or TRBV12-4 with TRBJ1-2; 9 bases fit TRBD1. The CDR3 has 13 amino acids. Trimming at V came to 4 bases and at J to 4 bases, leaving 1 base not matched to a gene. In nucleotides, the CDR3 is TGTGCCAGCAGTTCGGACAGGGGCTATGGCTACACCTTC. Protein sequence: CASSSDRGYGYTF.

This clonotype appeared many times. The chain has TRBV7-9 and TRBJ2-5; 9 nucleotides align to TRBD2. CDR1 SEHNR and CDR2 FQNEAQ come from the germline V gene (reference sequence). J was trimmed by 5 bases and V by 2 bases; bases with no gene match: 9. CDR3 length equals 16 residues. The CDR3 reads CASSLTLAGIVETQYF. The CDR3, as DNA: TGTGCCAGCAGCTTAACCCTAGCGGGAATCGTTGAGACCCAGTACTTC.

This clonotype turned up a few times. The V and J genes are TRBV5-1 and TRBJ1-3; unclear D gene. Deletions cut 0 bases from V and 0 bases from J, with 13 bases between. The V gene's germline CDR1 is SGHRS and CDR2 YFSETQ. The length of the CDR3 is 17 residues. The CDR3 here is CASSLGGQPFSGNTIYF. The CDR3 region has the DNA TGCGCCAGCAGCTTGGGAGGCCAGCCGTTCTCTGGAAACACCATATATTTT.

As to this clonotype: The junction differs from germline at one of its ends, possibly a read error. The CDR3 nucleotides are TGTGCCAGCAGTATCTCGCCTAGGGGGAACCAAAACAGTCAGTACTTC. Translating gives CASSISPRGNQNSQYF. The chain joins TRBV6-5 to TRBJ2-4; perhaps TRBD1 as D (6 bases). From germline, CDR1 is MNHEY and CDR2 SVGAGI. CDR3 length: 16 residues.

Only a few counts were recorded for this clonotype. The V call is TRBV10-2, the J call TRBJ2-7; 10 bases match TRBD1. Losses at the gene ends were 6 bases for V and 0 bases for J; bases not matched to a gene: 2. This CDR3 comprises 14 residues. The V gene's germline CDR1 is WSHSY and CDR2 SAAADI. The CDR3 region is CASRDRGNSYEQYV. The DNA of the CDR3 is TGCGCCAGCAGGGACAGGGGGAACTCCTACGAGCAGTACGTC.

The chain employs TRBV2 and TRBJ2-3; D gene ambiguous. Germline CDR1 is SNHLY and CDR2 is FYNNEI. The length of the CDR3 is 13 residues. V lost 2 bases, J lost 5 bases, and 8 bases lay in between. CDR3 sequence (DNA): TGTGCCAGCAGTGAAATTGGGGAAGATACGCAGTATTTT. It specifies CASSEIGEDTQYF.

This clonotype appeared many times. J is TRBJ1-1 and V is TRBV12-3 or TRBV12-4; D remains unclear. Trimming took off 6 bases at V and 5 bases at J, with 13 bases between the two ends. The CDR3 extends over 13 amino acids. For the CDR3, the DNA is TGTGCCAGCAGGTCATCGCGAGGTACTGAAGCTTTCTTT. It translates to CASRSSRGTEAFF.